This TCR beta chain is drawn from a study of cytomegalovirus exposure and HLA in healthy donors. For the study at large: A previous analysis identified around 120 million unique TCR beta sequences derived from 180 million or so T cells.

For this clone: Its antigen is unidentified.

The PCR employed 60 Vbeta primers together with 13 Jbeta primers. The method was immunoSEQ multiplex PCR; TCRdb's version includes in-frame clones alone and lacks a portion of them. This table holds around 150,000 clones, about 77% found once. Study results and limitations: Associated with cytomegalovirus, according to the listing, were 170 or so TCR beta chains. Analyzed later, most CMV-associated TCR beta chains appeared HLA-restricted.

Material for sequencing was PBMCs. The TCR sequence derives from a woman aged 45-60 years in good health and CMV-seronegative.

This chain's CDR3 is CASSYYGTANTEAFF. In DNA, the CDR3 is TGTGCCAGCAGTTACTACGGGACTGCGAACACTGAAGCTTTCTTT. The J gene is TRBJ1-1, the V gene TRBV6-5; maybe TRBD1 (5 bases). Germline values: CDR1 MNHEY, CDR2 SVGAGI. V lost 1 base to trimming and J lost 1 base, with 10 bases between them. The CDR3 length is 15 residues.